This TCR beta chain was sequenced for a study of response to subunit inactivated influenza vaccine. Study results and caveats: Seasonal influenza vaccination, on each occasion, was suggested by the authors to recruit few new T cells.

This CDR3 has 15 amino acids. Deletions cut 3 bases from V and 0 bases from J, with 8 bases between. This clonotype was found many times. Its specificity is not known. TCRdb re-called the RT-PCR reads through MiXCR, storing one row per CDR3 protein. The table has more than 450,000 distinct CDR3 sequences, 6% to 9% seen once. V and J are TRBV12-3 or TRBV12-4 and TRBJ2-2, with a tentative D call TRBD2 (6 bases). This receptor was identified in a man aged 45 to 75 who received an inactivated influenza vaccine. The specimen was PBMCs from blood, collected 23 to 25 months after vaccination. CDR3 DNA: TGTGCCAGCAGTTTTGCGGGGTCGAACACCGGGGAGCTGTTTTTT. Its translation is CASSFAGSNTGELFF.